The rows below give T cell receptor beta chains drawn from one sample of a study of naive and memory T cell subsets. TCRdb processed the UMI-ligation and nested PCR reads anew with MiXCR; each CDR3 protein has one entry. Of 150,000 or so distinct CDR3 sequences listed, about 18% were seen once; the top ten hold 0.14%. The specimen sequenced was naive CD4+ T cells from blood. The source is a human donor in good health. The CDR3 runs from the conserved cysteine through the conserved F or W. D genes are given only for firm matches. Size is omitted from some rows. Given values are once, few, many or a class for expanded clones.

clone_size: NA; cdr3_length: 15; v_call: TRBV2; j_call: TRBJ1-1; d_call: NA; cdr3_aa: CASSELPALNTEAFF; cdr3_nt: TGTGCCAGCAGTGAATTGCCGGCGCTGAACACTGAAGCTTTCTTT
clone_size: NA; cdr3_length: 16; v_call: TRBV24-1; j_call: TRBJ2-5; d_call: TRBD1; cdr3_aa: CATSVVRTGGQETQYF; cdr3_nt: TGTGCCACCAGTGTTGTCCGGACAGGCGGACAAGAGACCCAGTACTTC
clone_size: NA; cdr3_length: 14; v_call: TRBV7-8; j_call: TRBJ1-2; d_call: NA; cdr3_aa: CASSSRGGIYGYTF; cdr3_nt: TGTGCCAGCAGCTCCCGTGGGGGTATTTACGGCTACACCTTC
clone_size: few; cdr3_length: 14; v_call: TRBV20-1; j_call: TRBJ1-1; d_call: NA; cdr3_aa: CSAESGGARTEAFF; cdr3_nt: TGCAGTGCTGAAAGCGGGGGGGCGCGAACTGAAGCTTTCTTT
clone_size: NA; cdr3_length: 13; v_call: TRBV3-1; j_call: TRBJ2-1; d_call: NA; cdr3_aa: CASSQDRVTEQFF; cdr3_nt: TGTGCCAGCAGCCAAGACAGGGTCACTGAGCAGTTCTTC
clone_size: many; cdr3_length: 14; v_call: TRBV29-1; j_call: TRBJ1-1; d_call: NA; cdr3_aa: CSVELARGDTEAFF; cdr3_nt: TGCAGCGTTGAATTGGCTCGGGGGGACACTGAAGCTTTCTTT
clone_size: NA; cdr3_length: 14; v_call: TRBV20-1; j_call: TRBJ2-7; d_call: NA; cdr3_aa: CSAKKGGPADEQYF; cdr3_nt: TGCAGTGCAAAAAAGGGGGGACCTGCTGACGAGCAGTACTTC
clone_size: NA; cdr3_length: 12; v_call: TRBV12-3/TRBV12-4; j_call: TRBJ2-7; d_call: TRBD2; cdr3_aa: CASKGGGYEQYF; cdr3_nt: TGTGCCAGCAAGGGCGGGGGCTACGAGCAGTACTTC
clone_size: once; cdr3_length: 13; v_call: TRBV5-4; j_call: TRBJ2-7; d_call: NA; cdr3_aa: CASSAARADEQYF; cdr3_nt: TGTGCCAGCAGCGCCGCTCGAGCGGACGAGCAGTACTTC
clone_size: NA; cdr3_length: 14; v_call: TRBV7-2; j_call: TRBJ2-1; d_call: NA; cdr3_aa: CASSSRSGYNEQFF; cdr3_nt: TGTGCCAGCAGCTCCCGAAGCGGATACAATGAGCAGTTCTTC
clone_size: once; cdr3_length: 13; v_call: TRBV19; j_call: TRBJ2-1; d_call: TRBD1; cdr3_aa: CASRGQGAREQFF; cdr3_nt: TGTGCCAGTAGGGGACAGGGGGCGAGGGAGCAGTTCTTC
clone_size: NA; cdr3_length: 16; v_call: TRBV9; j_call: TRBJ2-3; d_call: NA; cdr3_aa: CASNLEGGRNTDTQYF; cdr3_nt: TGTGCCAGCAACCTTGAAGGGGGACGTAACACAGATACGCAGTATTTT
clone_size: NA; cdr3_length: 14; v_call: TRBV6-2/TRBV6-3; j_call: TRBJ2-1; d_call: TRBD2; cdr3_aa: CASAQAGLVGEQFF; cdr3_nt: TGTGCCAGCGCTCAAGCGGGATTGGTCGGTGAGCAGTTCTTC
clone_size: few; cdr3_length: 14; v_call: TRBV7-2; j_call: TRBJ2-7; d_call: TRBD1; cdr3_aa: CASSLNRGQYEQYF; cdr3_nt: TGTGCCAGCAGCTTGAACAGGGGGCAGTACGAGCAGTACTTC
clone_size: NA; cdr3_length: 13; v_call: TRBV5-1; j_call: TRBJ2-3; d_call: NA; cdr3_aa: CASSGWSADTQYF; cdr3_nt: TGCGCCAGCAGCGGGTGGTCGGCTGATACGCAGTATTTT
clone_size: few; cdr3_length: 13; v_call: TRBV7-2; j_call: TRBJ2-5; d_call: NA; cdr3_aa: CASSPHREETQYF; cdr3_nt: TGTGCCAGCAGCCCCCACAGAGAAGAGACCCAGTACTTC
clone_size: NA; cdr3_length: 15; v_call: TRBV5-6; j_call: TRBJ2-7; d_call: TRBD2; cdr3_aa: CASSRRTSGRDEQYF; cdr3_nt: TGTGCCAGCAGCAGAAGAACTAGCGGGAGGGACGAGCAGTACTTC
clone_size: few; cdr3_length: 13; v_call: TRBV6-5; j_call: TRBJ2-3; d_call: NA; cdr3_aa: CASSYLHGDTQYF; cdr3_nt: TGTGCCAGCAGTTACCTGCATGGAGATACGCAGTATTTT
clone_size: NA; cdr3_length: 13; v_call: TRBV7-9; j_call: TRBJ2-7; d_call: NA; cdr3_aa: CASSSRGMGEQYF; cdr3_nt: TGTGCCAGCAGCTCACGGGGTATGGGGGAGCAGTACTTC
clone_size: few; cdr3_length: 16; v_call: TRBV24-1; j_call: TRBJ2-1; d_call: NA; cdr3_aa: CATSDSRLSSYNEQFF; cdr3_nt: TGTGCCACCAGTGATTCCAGGCTGAGCTCCTACAATGAGCAGTTCTTC
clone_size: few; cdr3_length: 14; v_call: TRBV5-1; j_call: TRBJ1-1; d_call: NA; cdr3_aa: CASSLSSRNTEAFF; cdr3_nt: TGCGCCAGCAGCTTGTCGAGTCGGAACACTGAAGCTTTCTTT
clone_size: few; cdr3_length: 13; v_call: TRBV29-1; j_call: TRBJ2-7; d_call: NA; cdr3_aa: CSVDGPGRYEQYF; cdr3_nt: TGCAGCGTTGACGGACCAGGACGCTACGAGCAGTACTTC
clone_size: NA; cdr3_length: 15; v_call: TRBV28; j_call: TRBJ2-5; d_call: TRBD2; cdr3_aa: CASSLGGTTQETQYF; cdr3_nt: TGTGCCAGCAGTTTGGGAGGGACGACTCAAGAGACCCAGTACTTC
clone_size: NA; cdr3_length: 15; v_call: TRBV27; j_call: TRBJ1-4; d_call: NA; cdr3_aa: CASSPTTGRQGELFF; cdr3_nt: TGTGCCAGCAGTCCGACCACAGGGCGCCAAGGGGAACTGTTTTTT
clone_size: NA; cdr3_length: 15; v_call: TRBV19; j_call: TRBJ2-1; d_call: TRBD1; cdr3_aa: CASSILGQGANEQFF; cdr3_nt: TGTGCCAGTAGTATACTTGGGCAGGGGGCCAATGAGCAGTTCTTC
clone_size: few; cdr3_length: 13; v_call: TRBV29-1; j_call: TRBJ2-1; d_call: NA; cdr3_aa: CSVGGRLYNEQFF; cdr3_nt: TGCAGCGTTGGAGGGAGGCTTTACAATGAGCAGTTCTTC
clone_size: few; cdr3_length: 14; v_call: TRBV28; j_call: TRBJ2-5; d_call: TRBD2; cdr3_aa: CASSFPGGGETQYF; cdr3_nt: TGTGCCAGCAGTTTCCCCGGGGGGGGGGAGACCCAGTACTTC
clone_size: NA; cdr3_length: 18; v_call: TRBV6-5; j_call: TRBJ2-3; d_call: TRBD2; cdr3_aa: CASSYDLSTSGNTDTQYF; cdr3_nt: TGTGCCAGCAGTTATGACTTGTCGACTAGCGGAAACACAGATACGCAGTATTTT
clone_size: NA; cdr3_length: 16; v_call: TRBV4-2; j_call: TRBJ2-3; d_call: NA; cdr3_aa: CASSQASAARTDTQYF; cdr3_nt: TGTGCCAGCAGCCAAGCTTCTGCCGCCAGGACAGATACGCAGTATTTT
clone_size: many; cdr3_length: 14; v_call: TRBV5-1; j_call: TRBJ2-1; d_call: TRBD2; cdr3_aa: CASSFTSGTNEQFF; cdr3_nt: TGCGCCAGCAGCTTCACTAGCGGGACCAATGAGCAGTTCTTC
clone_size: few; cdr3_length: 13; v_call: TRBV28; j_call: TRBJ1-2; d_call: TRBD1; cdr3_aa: CASSPGQGDGYTF; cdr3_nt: TGTGCCAGCAGCCCTGGACAGGGTGATGGCTACACCTTC
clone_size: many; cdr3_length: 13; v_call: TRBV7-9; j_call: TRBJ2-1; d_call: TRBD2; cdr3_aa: CASSLFTSDEQFF; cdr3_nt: TGTGCCAGCAGCTTATTTACTAGCGATGAGCAGTTCTTC
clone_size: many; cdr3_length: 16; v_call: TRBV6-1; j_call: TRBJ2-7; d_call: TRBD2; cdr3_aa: CASSALWLAGAYEQYF; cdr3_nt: TGTGCCAGCAGTGCTCTCTGGCTAGCGGGAGCCTACGAGCAGTACTTC
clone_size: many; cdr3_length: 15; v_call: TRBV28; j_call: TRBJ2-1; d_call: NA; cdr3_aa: CASSLPGDRRHEQFF; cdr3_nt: TGTGCCAGCAGTTTGCCAGGAGACAGAAGGCATGAGCAGTTCTTC
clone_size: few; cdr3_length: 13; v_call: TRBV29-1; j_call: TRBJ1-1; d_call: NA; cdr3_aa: CSVERGQETEAFF; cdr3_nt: TGCAGCGTTGAGAGGGGTCAGGAAACTGAAGCTTTCTTT
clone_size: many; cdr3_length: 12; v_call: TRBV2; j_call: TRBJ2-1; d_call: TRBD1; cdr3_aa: CASSPGGWEQFF; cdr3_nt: TGTGCCAGCAGTCCAGGGGGCTGGGAGCAGTTCTTC
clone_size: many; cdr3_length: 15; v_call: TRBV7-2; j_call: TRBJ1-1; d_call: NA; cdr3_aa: CASSLANSGYTEAFF; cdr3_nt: TGTGCCAGCAGCTTAGCGAACAGTGGTTACACTGAAGCTTTCTTT
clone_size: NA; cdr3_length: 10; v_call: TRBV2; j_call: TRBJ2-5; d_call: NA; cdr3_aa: CASSRGHPYF; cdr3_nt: TGTGCCAGCAGTCGGGGACACCCGTACTTC
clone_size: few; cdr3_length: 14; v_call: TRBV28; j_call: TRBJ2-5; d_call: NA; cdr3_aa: CASSQIRGLETQYF; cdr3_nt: TGTGCCAGCAGTCAAATCAGGGGTTTGGAGACCCAGTACTTC
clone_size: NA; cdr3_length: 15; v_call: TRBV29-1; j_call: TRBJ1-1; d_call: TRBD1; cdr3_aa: CSVEVRDRYINEAFF; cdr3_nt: TGCAGCGTTGAGGTACGGGACAGGTACATTAATGAAGCTTTCTTT
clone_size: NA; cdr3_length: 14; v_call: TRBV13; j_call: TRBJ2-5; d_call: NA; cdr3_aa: CASSLRRGVETQYF; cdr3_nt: TGTGCCAGCAGCTTACGGCGGGGAGTAGAGACCCAGTACTTC
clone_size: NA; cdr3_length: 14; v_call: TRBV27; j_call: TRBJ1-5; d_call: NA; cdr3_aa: CASSSLYSNQPQHF; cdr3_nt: TGTGCCAGCAGTTCGCTTTATAGCAATCAGCCCCAGCATTTT